The following is a T cell receptor beta chain sequence with its context. Generated by immunoSEQ multiplex PCR, the TCRdb table keeps only in-frame clones and is missing some. The table records about 160,000 clones, 85% of them present only once. V gave up 5 bases and J gave up 8 bases; unmatched junction bases: 9. CDR1 is SGDLS, CDR2 YYNGEE, per germline. The CDR3 is 14 amino acids. This sample stems from a study of blood T cell repertoires in COVID-19. Sequencing was carried out using peripheral blood. The sequence derives from a human donor with acute or convalescent COVID-19. The donor label of this sample is uncertain. V gene TRBV9 combines with J gene TRBJ1-5; 8 nucleotides agree with TRBD1. CDR3 loop: CASSTGGGGKPQHF. DNA for the CDR3: TGTGCCAGCAGTACAGGGGGAGGCGGGAAGCCCCAGCATTTT.